The 23 T cell receptor beta chains given below trace back to one sample, sequenced in a study of blood T cell repertoires in COVID-19. Here immunoSEQ multiplex PCR was the method, and the copy in TCRdb shows in-frame clones only, minus some. The table lists 50,000 to 85,000 clones, about 89% of them singletons. The sequenced sample was peripheral blood. The receptors originated from a human donor in a cohort sampled during active COVID-19.

This chain joins TRBV12-3 or TRBV12-4 and TRBJ2-7; D possibly corresponds to TRBD2 (6 bases). The CDR3 extends over 13 amino acids. V lost 3 bases and J 9 bases, leaving 15 bases between the germline ends. CDR3 sequence reads: CASSFRGGFVQYF. The CDR3 region has the DNA TGTGCCAGCAGTTTTAGGGGAGGATTCGTGCAGTACTTC.

V is TRBV3-1 (or the pseudogene TRBV3-2) and J is TRBJ2-5, with 10 bases fitting TRBD2. There are 14 residues in the CDR3. Germline lookup yields CDR1 LGHDT and CDR2 YNNKEL (reference sequence). J lost 1 base, V lost 6 bases, and 2 bases had no gene match. The CDR3 spells CASRASGGQETQYF. In nucleotides, the CDR3 is TGTGCCAGCAGGGCTAGCGGGGGCCAAGAGACCCAGTACTTC.

The chain is built from TRBV7-3 and TRBJ1-2, with 7 bases fitting TRBD1. J was trimmed by 4 bases and V by 5 bases; bases with no gene match: 13. The CDR3 covers 16 residues. Germline CDR1 is SGHTA and CDR2 is FQGTGA. The CDR3 coding sequence is TGTGCCAGCAGCCCCGACTCACTTGGACAGGCCTATGGCTACACCTTC. Translated, it gives CASSPDSLGQAYGYTF.

The chain couples TRBV29-1 to TRBJ2-2, with D tentatively TRBD1 (6 bases). This CDR3 has 14 residues. The ends were cut back, 5 bases at V and 3 bases at J, with 13 bases in the middle. CDR1 and CDR2 from the germline V gene are SQVTM and ANQGSEA. The CDR3 coding sequence is TGCAGCGTTTCGCAGGGGCCGGACACCGGGGAGCTGTTTTTT. Translated: CSVSQGPDTGELFF.

The J gene is TRBJ2-1, the V gene TRBV9, with 11 bases aligning to TRBD2. There are 15 residues in the CDR3. V shed 4 bases, J shed 6 bases, and the junction held 6 bases outside the gene matches. In germline, CDR1 is SGDLS, CDR2 YYNGEE. The CDR3: CASSIAGGPGNEQFF. CDR3 in DNA: TGTGCCAGCAGCATAGCGGGAGGGCCGGGCAATGAGCAGTTCTTC.

This rearrangement joins TRBV19 to TRBJ1-3; 8 nucleotides agree with TRBD1. V trimming: 5 bases; J trimming: 4 bases; junction bases outside the gene matches: 10. Germline V CDR1 and CDR2: LNHDA, SQIVND (reference sequence). This CDR3 has 16 residues. This CDR3 reads CASSPPQGAEGNTIYF. CDR3 DNA sequence: TGTGCCAGTAGTCCTCCGCAGGGGGCTGAGGGAAACACCATATATTTT.

V and J are TRBV19 and TRBJ2-7, with TRBD1 identical over 11 bases. V lost 1 base and J lost 1; bases outside the gene matches: 3. Germline CDR1 is LNHDA and CDR2 is SQIVND (reference sequence). The CDR3 contains 16 residues. DNA for the CDR3: TGTGCCAGTAGTATAGGTGGACAGGGGGCATCCTACGAGCAGTACTTC. Its translation is CASSIGGQGASYEQYF.

V gene TRBV3-1 (or the pseudogene TRBV3-2) combines with J gene TRBJ1-4, with D possibly being TRBD1 (5 bases). This CDR3 contains 16 residues. With 1 base removed from V and 4 bases from J, the gap between germline ends came to 13 bases. CDR1 LGHDT and CDR2 YNNKEL come from the germline V gene (reference sequence). The CDR3 DNA follows: TGTGCCAGCAGCCAAGGGGGGGGTCAGAATAATGAAAAACTGTTTTTT. Amino acid sequence: CASSQGGGQNNEKLFF.

This sequence joins TRBV10-2 and TRBJ2-2, with 10 bases aligning to TRBD2. Per the germline V gene, CDR1 is WSHSY and CDR2 is SAAADI. The V segment lost 10 bases and the J segment 0 bases; nucleotides outside the gene matches: 5. The CDR3 length is 15 residues. This CDR3 is CAILAGGTNTGELFF. Written as DNA, the CDR3 is TGCGCCATCTTAGCGGGGGGTACGAACACCGGGGAGCTGTTTTTT.

A word on this clone: Other DNA sequences of this sample code for an identical CDR3. V is TRBV28 and J is TRBJ2-2; 9 bases map to TRBD2. The CDR3 contains 16 residues. Germline assignment: CDR1 MDHEN and CDR2 SYDVKM. Trimming took 3 bases from V and 2 from J; bases not matched to a gene: 4. The CDR3 loop reads CASSLLGTSNTGELFF. In DNA form, the CDR3 reads TGTGCCAGCAGTTTGTTAGGGACTAGCAACACCGGGGAGCTGTTTTTT.

The chain employs TRBV6-5 and TRBJ1-4; the match to TRBD1 covers 7 bases. With 4 bases clipped from V and 5 bases from J, the junction kept 10 bases outside the gene matches. Germline assignment: CDR1 MNHEY and CDR2 SVGAGI. The CDR3 is made up of 16 amino acids. The CDR3 bases are TGTGCCAGCAGTTTCACTCCCAGGGGGAAGAATGAAAAACTGTTTTTT. This translates into CASSFTPRGKNEKLFF.

This clone was seen only once. V gene TRBV3-1 (or the pseudogene TRBV3-2) combines with J gene TRBJ2-2; 10 positions match TRBD2. This CDR3 region has 16 residues. The ends lost 1 base at V and 3 bases at J; junction bases unmatched: 2. CDR1 and CDR2 from the germline V gene are LGHDT and YNNKEL (reference sequence). The CDR3 DNA is TGTGCCAGCAGCCAAGTAGCGGGGGGTTACACCGGGGAGCTGTTTTTT. This sequence encodes CASSQVAGGYTGELFF.

The rearrangement uses TRBV7-9 and TRBJ1-4; D might be TRBD1 (5 bases). The V end lost 5 bases, the J end lost 5 bases, and 9 bases lay between the germline ends. CDR1 and CDR2 from the germline V gene are SEHNR and FQNEAQ (reference sequence). The CDR3 totals 13 residues. CDR3 sequence: CASSRDLNEKLFF. For the CDR3, the DNA is TGTGCCAGCAGCCGGGACTTAAATGAAAAACTGTTTTTT.

J is TRBJ2-3 and V is TRBV28, with 8 bases lining up with TRBD1. Per germline, CDR1 MDHEN and CDR2 SYDVKM. The J segment lost 7 bases and the V segment lost 6 bases, leaving 9 bases of the junction unmatched. CDR3 length: 14 residues. The CDR3 sequence is CASSSRQGPYTQYF. In DNA form, the CDR3 reads TGTGCCAGCAGCAGCAGACAGGGGCCCTATACGCAGTATTTT.

The chain couples TRBV4-2 to TRBJ1-1; D is undetermined. CDR1 and CDR2 (germline): LGHNA, YNFKEQ. Trimming cost V 0 bases and J 3 bases, with 8 bases left between them. The CDR3 is made up of 14 amino acids. CDR3 bases: TGTGCCAGCAGCCAAGATCAGCGCGACACTGAAGCTTTCTTT. This sequence encodes CASSQDQRDTEAFF.

The rearrangement joins TRBV7-2 to TRBJ2-2; 9 bases line up with TRBD2. Germline CDR1 and CDR2: SGHTA and FQGNSA. V lost 6 bases and J lost 5; bases outside the gene matches: 7. The CDR3 is made up of 15 amino acids. The CDR3 protein is CASRPGLARTGELFF. The CDR3 DNA follows: TGTGCCAGCAGACCCGGACTAGCGAGAACCGGGGAGCTGTTTTTT.

CDR3: CATSRRSGQGERVTSQEQFF. DNA of the CDR3: TGTGCCACCAGCAGACGGTCGGGACAGGGGGAAAGGGTGACTAGCCAGGAGCAGTTCTTC. This chain connects TRBV15 to TRBJ2-1; 11 bases are a match to TRBD1. The ends lost 2 bases at V and 10 bases at J; junction bases unmatched: 22. The germline gives CDR1 LNHNV, CDR2 YYDKDF (reference sequence). The CDR3 is 20 residues long. Combining the CDR3 with reference TRBV15 and TRBJ2-1 gives the whole variable domain DAMVIQNPRYQVTQFGKPVTLSCSQTLNHNVMYWYQQKSSQAPKLLFHYYDKDFNNEADTPDNFQSRRPNTSFCFLDIRSPGLGDTAMYLCATSRRSGQGERVTSQEQFFGPGTRLTVL.

The chain recombines TRBV28 with TRBJ2-1; TRBD2 matches at 11 bases. Unmatched junction bases numbered 7, after V lost 2 bases and J lost 4 bases. Germline V CDR1 and CDR2: MDHEN, SYDVKM. The CDR3 length is 17 residues. CDR3: CASSLDTSGGIYNEQFF. In nucleotides, the CDR3 is TGTGCCAGCAGTTTAGATACTAGCGGGGGAATATACAATGAGCAGTTCTTC.

The rearrangement uses TRBV3-1 (or the pseudogene TRBV3-2) and TRBJ2-1, with D unclear. V shed 1 base and J shed 10 bases, with 11 bases lying between them. The CDR3 spans 13 residues. CDR1 is LGHDT, CDR2 YNNKEL, per germline (reference sequence). CDR3 sequence: CASSQGLLAEQFF. The CDR3 coding sequence is TGTGCCAGCAGCCAAGGTTTGCTGGCCGAGCAGTTCTTC.

CDR3 amino acids: CASSEYPTGSGETEAFF. The CDR3 bases are TGTGCCAGCAGTGAATACCCAACAGGTTCCGGCGAAACTGAAGCTTTCTTT. The genes are TRBV25-1 and TRBJ1-1, with a possible D match to TRBD1 (5 bases). The V end lost 0 bases, the J end lost 5 bases, and 19 bases lay between the germline ends. The CDR3 is 17 amino acids. CDR1 and CDR2 from the germline V gene are MGHDK and SYGVNS. The full variable domain, completed using reference TRBV25-1 and TRBJ1-1, is EADIYQTPRYLVIGTGKKITLECSQTMGHDKMYWYQQDPGMELHLIHYSYGVNSTEKGDLSSESTVSRIRTEHFPLTLESARPSHTSQYLCASSEYPTGSGETEAFFGQGTRLTVV.

A word on this clone: A junction boundary mismatches the germline segment, possibly from a read error. The sample contains more than one DNA sequence encoding this CDR3. The chain combines TRBV29-1 with TRBJ1-5; 8 bases fit TRBD1. The CDR3 runs to 14 residues. Germline CDR1 SQVTM, CDR2 ANQGSEA. The DNA of the CDR3 is TGCAGCGTTCTTGGACAGGGCACCAATCAGCCCCAACATTTT. This encodes CSVLGQGTNQPQHF.

The chain is built from TRBV5-4 and TRBJ2-7; perhaps TRBD2 as D (5 bases). The V end lost 4 bases, the J end lost 4 bases, and 12 bases lay between the germline ends. Looked up from germline, CDR1 is SGHNT and CDR2 is YYREEE (reference sequence). The CDR3 runs 13 residues. CDR3 bases: TGTGCCAGCAGCCCGAGCGGAACATACGAGCAGTACTTC. This gives the protein CASSPSGTYEQYF.

The chain has TRBV20-1 and TRBJ2-1; the match to TRBD2 covers 11 bases. Germline CDR1 is DFQATT and CDR2 is SNEGSKA (reference sequence). The junction had 7 bases not matched to a gene; V was cut back by 3 bases and J by 6 bases. The CDR3 loop spans 15 amino acids. CDR3 amino acids: CSASTTSGRLNEQFF. CDR3 bases: TGCAGTGCTAGTACTACTAGCGGGAGACTCAATGAGCAGTTCTTC.